Presented here are 16 T cell receptor beta chains from one specimen sequenced in a study of T cell responses to AZD1222 COVID-19 vaccine. The data were produced by immunoSEQ multiplex PCR, yet TCRdb's version contains in-frame clones alone and is incomplete. Among 180,000 or so clones listed, around nine tenths were seen once. Sequenced here: peripheral blood, sampled 28 days after the second AZD1222 dose. Every receptor here comes from an adult who received the AZD1222 COVID-19 vaccine.

This clone was observed once. The rearrangement uses TRBV6-5 and TRBJ2-7; D is tentatively TRBD1 or TRBD2 (5 bases each). Trimming pared 6 bases from V and 1 base from J, leaving 13 bases between. CDR1 is MNHEY, CDR2 SVGAGI, per germline. CDR3 length: 14 residues. CDR3 nucleotides: TGTGCCAGCAGGCCAACGGGGCGGTCCTACGAGCAGTACTTC. This codes for CASRPTGRSYEQYF.

V usage is TRBV7-2 and J usage is TRBJ2-7; 15 nucleotides agree with TRBD2. Germline V gives CDR1 SGHTA, CDR2 FQGNSA. Losses at the gene ends were 5 bases for V and 5 bases for J; bases not matched to a gene: 13. The length of the CDR3 is 18 residues. CDR3 in DNA: TGTGCCAGCAGCCTATTAGGACTAGCGGGAGGGCCATCAAACGAGCAGTACTTC. Residues: CASSLLGLAGGPSNEQYF.

The V and J genes are TRBV5-1 and TRBJ2-7, with 11 bases identical to TRBD2. Unmatched junction bases numbered 9, after V lost 1 base and J lost 3 bases. The CDR3 totals 17 residues. The germline CDR1 and CDR2 sequences are SGHRS and YFSETQ. This CDR3 reads CASSLRFLAGGIYEQYF. DNA of the CDR3: TGCGCCAGCAGCTTGAGGTTTCTAGCGGGAGGAATCTACGAGCAGTACTTC.

The CDR3, as DNA: TGTGCCAGCAGCTTGGACGGACGGCAAGAGACCCAGTACTTC. Amino acids: CASSLDGRQETQYF. The chain carries TRBV7-2 and TRBJ2-5, with D unresolved. The CDR3 contains 14 residues. The germline gives CDR1 SGHTA, CDR2 FQGNSA. V lost 3 bases and J lost 2, with 10 bases in between. Variable domain in full (rest from reference TRBV7-2 and TRBJ2-5): GAGVSQSPSNKVTEKGKDVELRCDPISGHTALYWYRQSLGQGLEFLIYFQGNSAPDKSGLPSDRFSAERTGGSVSTLTIQRTQQEDSAVYLCASSLDGRQETQYFGPGTRLLVL.

The DNA of the CDR3 is TGCAGCGTTGGGGGAACAGGGGCGCTGAACACTGAAGCTTTCTTT. Amino acids: CSVGGTGALNTEAFF. The V call is TRBV29-1, the J call TRBJ1-1, with TRBD1 identical over 7 bases. The germline gives CDR1 SQVTM, CDR2 ANQGSEA. The trim removed 4 bases at V and 0 bases at J, leaving 8 bases unmatched. The CDR3 spans 15 residues.

The chain combines TRBV13 with TRBJ2-3; 8 bases agree with TRBD1. From germline, CDR1 is PRHDT and CDR2 FYEKMQ (reference sequence). After removal of 5 bases from V and 2 bases from J, the junction contained 18 bases not matched to a gene. CDR3 size: 19 residues. The CDR3 sequence is CASSLMRTGGDRNTDTQYF. The CDR3 DNA reads as TGTGCCAGCAGCCTAATGCGTACAGGCGGGGACAGGAACACAGATACGCAGTATTTT. The full variable domain, rest sourced from reference TRBV13 and TRBJ2-3, is AAGVIQSPRHLIKEKRETATLKCYPIPRHDTVYWYQQGPGQDPQFLISFYEKMQSDKGSIPDRFSAQQFSDYHSELNMSSLELGDSALYFCASSLMRTGGDRNTDTQYFGPGTRLTVL.

There are a few counts of this clone. V gene TRBV28 combines with J gene TRBJ1-2; TRBD1 is a possible D gene (6 bases). Trimming shortened V by 5 bases and J by 7 bases, and 20 bases separated the two germline ends. The CDR3 runs 15 residues. The germline gives CDR1 MDHEN, CDR2 SYDVKM. The CDR3 coding sequence is TGTGCCAGCAGTCCTGGTGGTCAGGGGACATCTGGCTACACCTTC. Translated, it gives CASSPGGQGTSGYTF.

This clone appeared once. The J gene is TRBJ2-4, the V gene TRBV9, with D possibly matching TRBD2 (5 bases). Germline V CDR1 and CDR2: SGDLS, YYNGEE. The CDR3 sequence is 18 residues long. V lost 0 bases, J lost 2 bases, and 18 bases lay in between. The CDR3 nucleotides read TGTGCCAGCAGCGTAGGCGGCCTTTTGGGAGTCTCCAAAAACATTCAGTACTTC. It is translated as CASSVGGLLGVSKNIQYF. The full variable domain, with the rest looked up from reference TRBV9 and TRBJ2-4, is DSGVTQTPKHLITATGQRVTLRCSPRSGDLSVYWYQQSLDQGLQFLIQYYNGEERAKGNILERFSAQQFPDLHSELNLSSLELGDSALYFCASSVGGLLGVSKNIQYFGAGTRLSVL.

This clone has just one count. The rearrangement joins TRBV7-8 to TRBJ1-6; D is undetermined. From germline, CDR1 is SGHVS and CDR2 FQNEAQ. The CDR3 consists of 12 residues. CDR3 in amino acids: CARAPVNSPLHF. The DNA of the CDR3 is TGTGCGAGGGCTCCCGTTAATTCACCCCTCCACTTT.

The sample holds a few counts of this clone. The chain links TRBV27 to TRBJ2-4; D is unresolved. The germline V and J ends were trimmed by 0 bases and 2 bases, with 8 bases remaining between them. This CDR3 is 15 amino acids long. Germline CDR1 reads MNHEY; CDR2 reads SMNVEV (reference sequence). The CDR3 DNA reads TGTGCCAGCAGTTTATCCTGGCAGACCAAAAACATTCAGTACTTC. Translation: CASSLSWQTKNIQYF.

The V and J genes are TRBV5-6 and TRBJ2-7, with D possibly being TRBD1 (6 bases). V lost 7 bases and J lost 3, with 14 bases in between. From germline, CDR1 is SGHDT and CDR2 YYEEEE. CDR3 size: 13 residues. CDR3 coding DNA: TGTGCCAGCGGGACACCGGGAAACTACGAGCAGTACTTC. As protein: CASGTPGNYEQYF.

The J gene is TRBJ2-7, the V gene TRBV18, with TRBD2 matching over 13 bases. The CDR3 is 15 residues long. Germline CDR1 and CDR2: KGHSH and LQKENI. Germline trimming cut 3 bases from V and 6 bases from J; bases unmatched to any gene: 5. Here the CDR3 DNA reads TGTGCCAGCTCACCTAGACTAGCGGGAGGCTCCGAGCAGTACTTC. Translation: CASSPRLAGGSEQYF. The full variable domain, completed using reference TRBV18 and TRBJ2-7, is NAGVMQNPRHLVRRRGQEARLRCSPMKGHSHVYWYRQLPEEGLKFMVYLQKENIIDESGMPKERFSAEFPKEGPSILRIQQVVRGDSAAYFCASSPRLAGGSEQYFGPGTRLTVT.

This clone appeared once. The chain has TRBV7-8 and TRBJ2-7, with D tentatively TRBD2 (6 bases). CDR1 is SGHVS and CDR2 is FQNEAQ in the germline V gene. The CDR3 covers 14 residues. V lost 3 bases and J lost 7, with 16 bases in between. In DNA form, the CDR3 reads TGTGCCAGCAGCTTTTTTGCCGGGGGTTTGGAGCAGTACTTC. The encoded protein is CASSFFAGGLEQYF.

This clone was found a few times. This chain uses TRBV6-1 with TRBJ2-7; D perhaps matches TRBD1 (5 bases). The CDR3 covers 15 residues. Per the germline V gene, CDR1 is MNHNS and CDR2 is SASEGT. Trimming removed 2 bases from V and 5 bases from J, with 16 bases in between. The CDR3 coding sequence is TGTGCCAGCAGTGAAACTCCCAGGGATGAGGACGAGCAGTACTTC. As protein: CASSETPRDEDEQYF.

The chain couples TRBV12-3 or TRBV12-4 to TRBJ2-1; TRBD2 is a possible D gene (6 bases). Between the trimmed V and J ends, which lost 2 bases and 10 bases, there was a span of 12 bases. This CDR3 has 13 amino acids. CDR3 DNA: TGTGCCAGCAGTTTAAGTGGTCTAGCGGAGCAGTTCTTC. The encoded protein is CASSLSGLAEQFF.

The CDR3 reads CASVRTRTGELFF. CDR3 DNA: TGTGCCAGCGTGCGGACCCGCACCGGGGAGCTGTTTTTT. The rearrangement links TRBV19 to TRBJ2-2, with unresolved D. Germline V gene sequence: CDR1 LNHDA, CDR2 SQIVND (reference sequence). This CDR3 has 13 amino acids. V was shortened by 9 bases and J by 4 bases, with 12 bases between the two germline ends.